Each of the 11 T cell receptor beta chains below was sequenced from the same sample in a study of T cells in Graves' hyperthyroidism and ophthalmopathy (dated by TCRdb to between 2019 and 2020). The library relied on multiplex PCR. Instrument used: Illumina HiSeq 2000. The TCR beta CDR3 regions were amplified from RNA transcripts. A first-round RT-PCR of the TCR CDR3 used the HTBI primer set with the Qiagen OneStep RT-PCR kit. TCRdb applied fastp at Q25 and MiXCR to the public reads, then kept only in-frame beta chains. Records with the same CDR3 protein are collapsed into one entry carrying the most frequent genes and DNA. The sample table contains around 600,000 distinct CDR3 sequences; only one count was recorded for approximately 15% of them. The ten largest account for roughly 7.1% of the sample. Specimen: blood. Receptors originate from a woman aged 18-29 years with Graves' ophthalmopathy.

In its sample, this clonotype was seen many times. The J gene is TRBJ2-1, the V gene TRBV6-1; D possibly corresponds to TRBD2 (6 bases). Germline CDR1 MNHNS, CDR2 SASEGT. With 7 bases removed from V and 8 bases from J, the gap between germline ends came to 24 bases. The CDR3 loop spans 16 amino acids. The CDR3 loop is CASKIGTPQDEDEQFF. CDR3 DNA sequence: TGTGCCAGCAAGATAGGGACTCCCCAGGATGAGGATGAGCAGTTCTTC.

This clonotype was recorded at least ten times. The chain couples TRBV7-9 to TRBJ2-5, with D perhaps TRBD2 (5 bases). With 1 base removed from V and 2 bases from J, the gap between germline ends came to 8 bases. This CDR3 contains 14 residues. Germline lookup yields CDR1 SEHNR and CDR2 FQNEAQ (reference sequence). DNA of the CDR3: TGTGCCAGCAGCTTAGGAGGGATTCAAGAGACCCAGTACTTC. Its translation is CASSLGGIQETQYF. The full variable domain, rest sourced from reference TRBV7-9 and TRBJ2-5, is DTGVSQNPRHKITKRGQNVTFRCDPISEHNRLYWYRQTLGQGPEFLTYFQNEAQLEKSRLLSDRFSAERPKGSFSTLEIQRTEQGDSAMYLCASSLGGIQETQYFGPGTRLLVL.

Ten or more counts support this clonotype. The chain links TRBV30 to TRBJ2-1; 7 bases align to TRBD1. Germline trimming cut 4 bases from V and 3 bases from J; bases unmatched to any gene: 6. The CDR3 runs to 14 residues. Per germline, CDR1 GTSNPN and CDR2 SVGIG (reference sequence). CDR3 in DNA: TGTGCCTGGATGGTGGCAGGGGGCTACAATGAGCAGTTCTTC. Translated, it gives CAWMVAGGYNEQFF.

This sequence joins TRBV20-1 and TRBJ2-1; 12 nucleotides match TRBD1. V was pared by 3 bases and J by 11 bases, with 11 bases of the junction left unmatched. There are 15 residues in the CDR3. Germline V gene data show CDR1 as DFQATT and CDR2 as SNEGSKA (reference sequence). The CDR3 spells CSASAPGTGGGQQFF. CDR3 sequence (DNA): TGCAGTGCTAGTGCTCCCGGGACAGGGGGCGGGCAGCAGTTCTTC.

The table lists this clonotype with many counts. The rearrangement joins TRBV13 to TRBJ2-1; 12 nucleotides match TRBD2. Germline CDR1 and CDR2: PRHDT and FYEKMQ (reference sequence). There are 17 residues in the CDR3. The V and J ends lost 4 bases and 5 bases, in that order; junction bases with no gene match: 9. CDR3 sequence (DNA): TGTGCCAGCAGCTGGATCGGGCTAGCGGGAGGGAACAATGAGCAGTTCTTC. Its protein is CASSWIGLAGGNNEQFF.

This clonotype was seen a few times. This chain uses TRBV7-9 with TRBJ2-5, with D possibly being TRBD1 or TRBD2 (5 bases each). The germline V gene encodes CDR1 SEHNR and CDR2 FQNEAQ (reference sequence). The CDR3 spans 15 residues. Trimming shortened V by 3 bases and J by 1 base, and 12 bases separated the two germline ends. This CDR3 is CASSFREGVQETQYF. The CDR3 DNA follows: TGTGCCAGCAGCTTCCGGGAAGGGGTCCAAGAGACCCAGTACTTC.

This clonotype was found many times. The chain couples TRBV3-1 to TRBJ1-5, with D maybe TRBD1 (6 bases). V lost 1 base and J lost 5, with 9 bases in between. This CDR3 region has 14 residues. Germline CDR1 reads LGHDT; CDR2 reads YNNKEL (reference sequence). The CDR3 sequence is CASSQGGGDQPQHF. CDR3 DNA sequence: TGTGCCAGCAGCCAAGGAGGGGGGGATCAGCCCCAGCATTTT.

CDR3 coding DNA: TGTGCCAGTAGTACGGGAGCTTATCAGCCCCAGCATTTT. Its translation: CASSTGAYQPQHF. The chain is built from TRBV19 and TRBJ1-5; D not resolved. The CDR3 contains 13 residues. V was clipped by 4 bases and J by 5 bases, with 9 bases between them. Germline V lookup: CDR1 LNHDA, CDR2 SQIVND (reference sequence).

This clonotype appeared many times. The chain uses TRBV12-3 or TRBV12-4 and TRBJ2-1; TRBD2 aligns across 7 bases. The CDR3 covers 11 residues. J lost 7 bases, V lost 11 bases, and 5 bases had no gene match. The CDR3 region is CAAGVGNEQFF. The CDR3 nucleotides are TGTGCCGCGGGAGTGGGTAATGAGCAGTTCTTC.

This chain uses TRBV6-1 with TRBJ2-2, with TRBD2 identical over 8 bases. With V trimmed by 2 bases and J by 7 bases, 9 bases remained unmatched. Germline V lookup: CDR1 MNHNS, CDR2 SASEGT. The CDR3 runs to 16 residues. The CDR3 region is CASSELLAANLGELFF. CDR3 sequence (DNA): TGTGCCAGCAGTGAATTACTAGCGGCCAATCTCGGGGAGCTGTTTTTT.

This clonotype was recorded a few times. The chain joins TRBV6-1 to TRBJ2-7, with D tentatively TRBD1 or TRBD2 (6 bases each). V lost 7 bases to trimming and J lost 3 bases, with 19 bases between them. The V gene's germline CDR1 is MNHNS and CDR2 SASEGT. This CDR3 comprises 15 residues. The CDR3, as DNA: TGTGCCAGCACCCGAGGGGGGTGGGACAACTACGAGCAGTACTTC. Residues: CASTRGGWDNYEQYF.